This T cell receptor (beta chain) was obtained from a study of shared clonotypes between healthy human individuals. Study-level findings and limits: Represented genetic and exposure-history diversity was restricted by having few donors. Despite large depth, sorted-subset datasets appeared incompletely sequenced. Apart from blood, nothing was sampled; tissue repertoires likely differ.

The V gene lost 1 base and the J gene lost 8 bases, with 5 bases spanning the gap. Germline-derived CDR1 and CDR2 are DFQATT and SNEGSKA (reference sequence). This CDR3 is 10 amino acids long. With regard to this clone: Its antigen remains unidentified.

Assay: immunoSEQ multiplex PCR; the TCRdb copy retains only in-frame clones and omits some. The sample includes 2 million to 2.5 million clones, approximately 94% of them seen just once. What was sequenced was naive CD4+ T cells from PBMCs. As for subset: CD45RA+ positively selected. The J gene is TRBJ1-2, the V gene TRBV20-1, with no clear D. This sequence originates from a man aged 18 to 30 in good health. Some clones in this sample may be carry-over from other donors' samples. CDR3 residues: CSARVHGYTF. Written as DNA, the CDR3 is TGCAGTGCTAGAGTGCACGGCTACACCTTC.